This paragraph covers one T cell receptor beta chain sequence. The antigen remains undetermined. This sample stems from a study of cytomegalovirus exposure and HLA in healthy donors. Study details: Earlier work reported 117 million unique TCR beta sequences from 150 million to 200 million T cells. Of roughly 400 genotyped donors, more than 65% grouped in the Caucasian-associated ancestry cluster. Broader study findings: Cytomegalovirus association was listed for 150 to 200 TCR beta chains.

The PCR made use of 60 Vbeta and 13 Jbeta primers. Sequenced by immunoSEQ multiplex PCR; TCRdb stores in-frame clones only, minus some. The sample contains under 150,000 clones, 70% to 90% of which appear only once. The sample taken for sequencing was PBMCs. This sequence originates from a middle-aged woman in good health and CMV-seropositive.

CDR3 in amino acids: CATSQTSGGTTDTQYF. The CDR3 DNA sequence: TGTGCCACCAGCCAAACTAGCGGGGGGACCACAGATACGCAGTATTTT. The chain employs TRBV15 and TRBJ2-3; 12 positions match TRBD2. The length of the CDR3 is 16 residues. Germline loops: CDR1 LNHNV, CDR2 YYDKDF (reference sequence). V shed 5 bases and J 2 bases; nucleotides not matched to a gene: 5.